A single sample gave rise to the 28 T cell receptor beta chains below, sequenced in a study of blood T cells in healthy people across ages. A second PCR of about 7 to 12 cycles used a sample-barcoded 5' primer and a J-beta primer mix. A single record per CDR3 protein comes from TCRdb applying MiXCR to the 5' RACE reads. The sample lists about 1.7 million distinct CDR3 sequences, 28% occurring once. Sequenced material: blood. The receptors stem from a woman younger than 45 in good health.

This clonotype was found many times. V usage is TRBV20-1 and J usage is TRBJ2-1; 14 bases are a match to TRBD2. The length of the CDR3 is 17 residues. From germline, CDR1 is DFQATT and CDR2 SNEGSKA (reference sequence). V lost 3 bases to trimming and J lost 10 bases; unmatched junction nucleotides: 14. Here the CDR3 reads CSASGGLAGALVGEQFF. The CDR3 DNA is TGCAGTGCTAGTGGGGGACTAGCGGGAGCACTTGTCGGAGAGCAGTTCTTC.

The genes are TRBV7-9 and TRBJ1-4; unclear D gene. The length of the CDR3 is 16 residues. Germline V gene data show CDR1 as SEHNR and CDR2 as FQNEAQ (reference sequence). V was trimmed by 5 bases and J by 0 bases, leaving 13 bases between them. CDR3 bases: TGTGCCAGCAGCCCACGACTGGAGCCAACTAATGAAAAACTGTTTTTT. Translating it yields CASSPRLEPTNEKLFF.

Details on this clonotype: One end of the junction varies from germline; a read error may be responsible. The chain combines TRBV10-3 with TRBJ2-5; perhaps TRBD1 as D (5 bases). The CDR3 has 13 residues. Germline assignment: CDR1 ENHRY and CDR2 SYGVKD. The chain's CDR3 is CATSATDQETQYF. CDR3 sequence (DNA): TGTGCCACCAGTGCGACAGACCAAGAGACCCAGTACTTC.

The rearrangement uses TRBV30 and TRBJ1-5; D call uncertain. The V end lost 2 bases, the J end lost 3 bases, and 14 bases lay between the germline ends. This CDR3 contains 15 residues. Per the germline V gene, CDR1 is GTSNPN and CDR2 is SVGIG (reference sequence). In DNA form, the CDR3 reads TGTGCCTGGAGTTCCGGTCTGTACCTCAATCAGCCCCAGCATTTT. Translating gives CAWSSGLYLNQPQHF. Drawing the rest from reference TRBV30 and TRBJ1-5, the complete variable domain is SQTIHQWPATLVQPVGSPLSLECTVEGTSNPNLYWYRQAAGRGLQLLFYSVGIGQISSEVPQNLSASRPQDRQFILSSKKLLLSDSGFYLCAWSSGLYLNQPQHFGDGTRLSIL.

The sample holds many counts of this clonotype. The gene calls are TRBV28 and TRBJ2-7; no reliable D call. CDR1 is MDHEN, CDR2 SYDVKM, per germline. The germline V and J ends were trimmed by 2 bases and 0 bases, with 14 bases remaining between them. There are 16 residues in the CDR3. In DNA form, the CDR3 reads TGTGCCAGCAGTTTACGTACAAGGATAAGCTCCTACGAGCAGTACTTC. This codes for CASSLRTRISSYEQYF.

The chain couples TRBV29-1 to TRBJ2-7, with no clear D. Germline lookup yields CDR1 SQVTM and CDR2 ANQGSEA. The length of the CDR3 is 13 residues. Trimming stripped 1 base from V and 7 bases from J, with 14 bases between. The CDR3 protein is CSVEGMVCAEQYF. The CDR3 DNA sequence: TGCAGCGTTGAAGGCATGGTATGTGCGGAGCAGTACTTC.

The gene calls are TRBV7-2 and TRBJ1-6; D is possibly TRBD1 (6 bases). The V end lost 5 bases, the J end lost 9 bases, and 17 bases lay between the germline ends. There are 15 residues in the CDR3. Germline V gene sequence: CDR1 SGHTA, CDR2 FQGNSA. CDR3 in DNA: TGTGCCAGCAGCCAGAATACGGGGGGCTCTTCACCCCTCCACTTT. Amino acid sequence: CASSQNTGGSSPLHF.

The chain combines TRBV7-9 with TRBJ2-1; 9 bases agree with TRBD2. The CDR3 totals 16 residues. The trim removed 5 bases at V and 6 bases at J, leaving 11 bases unmatched. Germline CDR1 SEHNR, CDR2 FQNEAQ (reference sequence). The CDR3 DNA is TGTGCCAGCAGCACCCTACTAGGCGGGGGGGCCAATGAGCAGTTCTTC. Residues: CASSTLLGGGANEQFF.

This clonotype was found a few times. Written as DNA, the CDR3 is TGTGCCAGCAGCTGGGGTCCCGGTGGCTACACCTTC. Its translation is CASSWGPGGYTF. The chain links TRBV7-9 to TRBJ1-2, with unresolved D. Germline lookup yields CDR1 SEHNR and CDR2 FQNEAQ (reference sequence). Deletions cut 4 bases from V and 7 bases from J, with 10 bases between. This CDR3 region has 12 residues. The entire variable domain, with the rest obtained from reference TRBV7-9 and TRBJ1-2, is as follows: DTGVSQNPRHKITKRGQNVTFRCDPISEHNRLYWYRQTLGQGPEFLTYFQNEAQLEKSRLLSDRFSAERPKGSFSTLEIQRTEQGDSAMYLCASSWGPGGYTFGSGTRLTVV.

Points on this clonotype: This may be a read error: a much more frequent sequence differs by one nucleotide. The V call is TRBV2, the J call TRBJ2-1; TRBD2 matches 11 bases. This CDR3 contains 16 residues. Germline CDR1 is SNHLY and CDR2 is FYNNEI. In nucleotides, the CDR3 is TGTACCAGCAGTGCGGCTAGCGGGGGGTTTTACAATGAGCAGTTCTTC. Translating it yields CTSSAASGGFYNEQFF. Full variable domain (missing parts from reference TRBV2 and TRBJ2-1): EPEVTQTPSHQVTQMGQEVILRCVPISNHLYFYWYRQILGQKVEFLVSFYNNEISEKSEIFDDQFSVERPDGSNFTLKIRSTKLEDSAMYFCTSSAASGGFYNEQFFGPGTRLTVL.

This clonotype was seen repeatedly, ten times or more. CDR3 bases: TGCAGCGTTGTGGGGGAAGAGGGTTCCCTAAGCTCTGGGGCCAACGTCCTGACTTTC. Translation gives CSVVGEEGSLSSGANVLTF. The chain carries TRBV29-1 and TRBJ2-6; D tentatively reads TRBD1 or TRBD2 (5 bases each). Trimming cost V 4 bases and J 0 bases, with 22 bases left between them. Germline CDR1 and CDR2: SQVTM and ANQGSEA. This CDR3 comprises 19 residues.

In this sample, this clonotype turned up many times. DNA for the CDR3: TGTGCCAGCAGCCAAGAAGCGGGGGCCCTGGGGGAGACCCAGTACTTC. It is translated as CASSQEAGALGETQYF. This sequence joins TRBV4-2 and TRBJ2-5, with 8 bases fitting TRBD2. Germline assignment: CDR1 LGHNA and CDR2 YNFKEQ. The ends lost 0 bases at V and 5 bases at J; junction bases unmatched: 8. The CDR3 contains 16 residues.

This clonotype was observed a handful of times. The chain links TRBV24-1 to TRBJ2-1; D gene unclear. V lost 0 bases and J 9 bases, leaving 5 bases between the germline ends. The CDR3 is made up of 12 amino acids. Germline-derived CDR1 and CDR2 are KGHDR and SFDVKD. CDR3 residues: CATSDLSTEQFF. The CDR3 region has the DNA TGTGCCACCAGTGATTTGAGCACTGAGCAGTTCTTC.

This clonotype was seen a handful of times. V and J are TRBV28 and TRBJ2-7, with TRBD2 matching 10 bases. This CDR3 is built from 14 residues. Germline V gene sequence: CDR1 MDHEN, CDR2 SYDVKM. The V and J ends lost 10 bases and 0 bases, in that order; junction bases with no gene match: 6. In DNA form, the CDR3 reads TGTGCCATCTCGACTAGCGGGTCCTCCTACGAGCAGTACTTC. As protein: CAISTSGSSYEQYF.

V gene TRBV7-2 combines with J gene TRBJ2-3, with 13 bases that match TRBD2. Germline loops: CDR1 SGHTA, CDR2 FQGNSA. The CDR3 is made up of 19 amino acids. Trimming removed 4 bases from V and 3 bases from J; junction bases left unmatched: 13. CDR3 DNA: TGTGCCAGCAGCTCCCGGCCGACTAGCGGGAGGTCCCCGACAGATACGCAGTATTTT. This sequence encodes CASSSRPTSGRSPTDTQYF.

The genes are TRBV7-2 and TRBJ2-3, with 7 bases that match TRBD2. CDR1 SGHTA and CDR2 FQGNSA come from the germline V gene. Trimming cost V 5 bases and J 10 bases; bases outside gene matches: 15. This CDR3 is built from 15 residues. CDR3 sequence reads: CASSPGWGGKDAQYF. In DNA, the CDR3 is TGTGCCAGCAGCCCCGGGTGGGGGGGGAAGGATGCGCAGTATTTT.

In this sample, this clonotype turned up a few times. V and J are TRBV5-1 and TRBJ2-3; 15 nucleotides match TRBD2. Trimming cost V 5 bases and J 4 bases; bases outside gene matches: 5. The CDR3 length is 16 residues. CDR1 and CDR2 (germline): SGHRS, YFSETQ. This CDR3 is CASSRTSGRAADTQYF. In nucleotides, the CDR3 is TGCGCCAGCAGTCGGACTAGCGGGAGGGCCGCAGATACGCAGTATTTT. The full variable domain, with the rest looked up from reference TRBV5-1 and TRBJ2-3, is KAGVTQTPRYLIKTRGQQVTLSCSPISGHRSVSWYQQTPGQGLQFLFEYFSETQRNKGNFPGRFSGRQFSNSRSEMNVSTLELGDSALYLCASSRTSGRAADTQYFGPGTRLTVL.

This clonotype was found many times. The V call is TRBV6-5, the J call TRBJ2-7; the match to TRBD2 covers 7 bases. The CDR3 has 14 amino acids. The V and J ends lost 3 bases and 2 bases, in that order; junction bases with no gene match: 4. Germline assignment: CDR1 MNHEY and CDR2 SVGAGI. CDR3: CASSYGLAAYEQYF. DNA of the CDR3: TGTGCCAGCAGTTATGGCCTAGCGGCCTACGAGCAGTACTTC.

The rearrangement uses TRBV12-3 or TRBV12-4 and TRBJ2-5; 8 nucleotides align to TRBD1. The J call is uncertain, as TRBJ2-7 better fits the DNA end. The CDR3 is 14 amino acids. CDR3 residues: CASSPNRGADEQYF. DNA of the CDR3: TGTGCCAGCAGTCCTAACAGGGGGGCGGACGAGCAGTACTTC.

J is TRBJ2-1 and V is TRBV2; D remains unclear. This CDR3 region has 14 residues. Trimming stripped 7 bases from V and 6 bases from J, with 16 bases between. Germline V gene data show CDR1 as SNHLY and CDR2 as FYNNEI. This CDR3 is CASISGVWGNEQFF. CDR3 DNA: TGTGCCAGCATTTCCGGAGTTTGGGGCAATGAGCAGTTCTTC.

This sequence joins TRBV7-2 and TRBJ1-1; a weak D match, TRBD1 (6 bases). Germline assignment: CDR1 SGHTA and CDR2 FQGNSA. CDR3 length: 15 residues. V lost 1 base and J lost 2, with 11 bases in between. CDR3 nucleotides: TGTGCCAGCAGCTTAGGGGGGCGCGTTAACACTGAAGCTTTCTTT. Amino acid sequence: CASSLGGRVNTEAFF.

The J gene is TRBJ2-3, the V gene TRBV6-1; 7 bases align to TRBD1. This CDR3 is 16 amino acids long. CDR1 and CDR2 (germline): MNHNS, SASEGT. With 6 bases clipped from V and 2 bases from J, the junction kept 11 bases outside the gene matches. CDR3 residues: CASSEMGDSPTDTQYF. The CDR3, as DNA: TGTGCCAGCAGCGAAATGGGGGACAGCCCCACAGATACGCAGTATTTT.

This clonotype was seen just once. The chain recombines TRBV5-1 with TRBJ2-2, with D possibly TRBD2 on 5 matching bases. Germline V gene lookup returns CDR1 SGHRS and CDR2 YFSETQ. Trimming removed 0 bases at V and 10 bases at J, with 10 bases between. This CDR3 has 13 residues. CDR3 coding DNA: TGCGCCAGCAGCTTGGCCGGGAAGGAGGAGCTGTTTTTT. Amino acid sequence: CASSLAGKEELFF.

This clonotype was seen a handful of times. The genes are TRBV4-3 and TRBJ2-5; perhaps D is TRBD1 or TRBD2 (5 bases each). The DNA matches TRBJ2-7 better at its end, which makes the J call doubtful. The CDR3 runs to 14 residues. Germline CDR1 reads LGHNA; CDR2 reads YSLEER. Here the CDR3 DNA reads TGCGCCAGCAGCCAAGATCTTATGGGGACCGAGCAGTACTTC. Protein product: CASSQDLMGTEQYF.

This sequence joins TRBV7-9 and TRBJ2-7; D could derive from TRBD1 or TRBD2 (5 bases each). Judging by the DNA end, TRBJ2-5 fits better; the J call may be wrong. Germline values: CDR1 SEHNR, CDR2 FQNEAQ (reference sequence). CDR3 length: 14 residues. In DNA form, the CDR3 reads TGTGCCAGCACCCAAAGTGGGGGTTGGGAGACCCAGTACTTC. It codes for CASTQSGGWETQYF.

This clonotype was counted between two and nine times. V is TRBV7-2 and J is TRBJ1-2; TRBD1 matches at 12 bases. Unmatched junction bases numbered 11, after V lost 6 bases and J lost 6 bases. The CDR3 length is 16 residues. CDR1 and CDR2 from the germline V gene are SGHTA and FQGNSA. The DNA for the CDR3 is TGTGCCAGCAGTTACCCCGGGACAGGGGGCGAAAATGGCTACACCTTC. It codes for CASSYPGTGGENGYTF.

This clonotype has a count of ten or more. The rearrangement links TRBV12-3 or TRBV12-4 to TRBJ2-5, with D maybe TRBD1 (6 bases). V dropped 6 bases and J dropped 5 bases, with 16 bases sitting between them. The CDR3 has 14 residues. The CDR3 DNA reads TGTGCCAGCAGCTACCGTGGGGGCGGGGAGACCCAGTACTTC. It is translated as CASSYRGGGETQYF.

As for this clonotype: A much larger clonotype is one base distant, so this may be a read error. This chain joins TRBV3-1 and TRBJ2-5; 12 nucleotides match TRBD2. Germline values: CDR1 LGHDT, CDR2 YNNKEL (reference sequence). The CDR3 sequence is 15 residues long. Trimming cost V 3 bases and J 1 base; bases outside gene matches: 0. In DNA, the CDR3 is TGTGCCAGCAGCCAGACTAGCGGGGGCCAAGAGACCCAGTACTTC. As protein: CASSQTSGGQETQYF.